This is a list of T cell receptor beta chains from one sample in a study of CD8+ T cells in alopecia areata. Method: immunoSEQ multiplex PCR; TCRdb's copy keeps in-frame clones and lacks some. The profile covers 270,000 or so clones, with 58% appearing a single time and approximately 1.7% taken by the ten largest. The sequencing here drew on CD4+ T cells sorted from blood, taken at week 24, from a patient treated with tofacitinib. These receptors all stem from a human donor with alopecia areata. Each CDR3 is given with its conserved first and last residue. A D gene is named only where the DNA matches it firmly. Clone size appears in some rows only: once, few, many, or a class for an expanded clone.

DNA	CDR3	size	V	J	D
TGTGCCAGCAGCCCCGCGACAGGGGACTATGGCTACACCTTC	CASSPATGDYGYTF	NA	TRBV5-4	TRBJ1-2	TRBD1
TGTGCCATCAGTGAAGGGGAAGGAGTTGGTTCACCCCTCCACTTT	CAISEGEGVGSPLHF	few	TRBV10-3	TRBJ1-6	NA
TGCAGCGGTGTGAAGAGCACAGATACGCAGTATTTT	CSGVKSTDTQYF	NA	TRBV29-1	TRBJ2-3	NA
TGCGCCAGCAGCTCAGCGGGGGATCAAGAGACCCAGTACTTC	CASSSAGDQETQYF	NA	TRBV5-1	TRBJ2-5	TRBD2
TGTGCCAGCCGGGGTACGAGGGAGCAGTACTTC	CASRGTREQYF	NA	TRBV27	TRBJ2-7	NA
TGTGCCAGCTCACCAGAACATACTAATGAAAAACTGTTTTTT	CASSPEHTNEKLFF	few	TRBV18	TRBJ1-4	NA
TGTGCCAGCAGCTTGCGAGGCTCGAACACTGAAGCTTTCTTT	CASSLRGSNTEAFF	NA	TRBV7-2	TRBJ1-1	NA
TGTGCCAGTAGTCATGAGACCAACACTGAAGCTTTCTTT	CASSHETNTEAFF	NA	TRBV19	TRBJ1-1	NA
TGTGCCAGCAGTGAATTAAGGGGACGGGTGGACCAAGAGACCCAGTACTTC	CASSELRGRVDQETQYF	once	TRBV6-1	TRBJ2-5	NA
TGTGCCTGCATTCAGGGATACACAGATACGCAGTATTTT	CACIQGYTDTQYF	NA	TRBV30	TRBJ2-3	NA
TGTGCCTGGAGTGACAGGGTGGAATCACCCCTCCACTTT	CAWSDRVESPLHF	few	TRBV30	TRBJ1-6	NA
TGTGCCAGCAAACCCCAGAACAATGAGCAGTTCTTC	CASKPQNNEQFF	few	TRBV28	TRBJ2-1	NA
TGTGCCAGCAGCTCGACAGGGCTTGTGGGGGAGCTGTTTTTT	CASSSTGLVGELFF	NA	TRBV7-9	TRBJ2-2	TRBD1
TGTGCCAGCTCACCACTCCTTGGCTCAGGAAACACCATATATTTT	CASSPLLGSGNTIYF	NA	TRBV18	TRBJ1-3	NA
TGTGCCAGCAGCCAAGCGGCAGGGGGTAATTCACCCCTCCACTTT	CASSQAAGGNSPLHF	few	TRBV14	TRBJ1-6	TRBD1
TGTGCCAGCAGTTACGGGATTTTCCAGCCCCAGCATTTT	CASSYGIFQPQHF	NA	TRBV6-6	TRBJ1-5	NA
TGTGCCAGCAGTTACTCGAGAGGACTACAAGAGACCCAGTACTTC	CASSYSRGLQETQYF	NA	TRBV6-5	TRBJ2-5	NA
TGTGCCACTAATGAGGTGGACGAGCAGTACTTC	CATNEVDEQYF	NA	TRBV27	TRBJ2-7	NA
TGTGCCAGCAGTAGGACACGAGTCGACGAGCAGTACTTC	CASSRTRVDEQYF	NA	TRBV6-5	TRBJ2-7	NA
TGTGCCAGCAGTGATACGACCCTGGGGACAGGGTCAGAGACCCAGTACTTC	CASSDTTLGTGSETQYF	NA	TRBV6-1	TRBJ2-5	TRBD1
TGTGCCTGGAGTGCGCCTACTGGAGCTTTCTTT	CAWSAPTGAFF	NA	TRBV30	TRBJ1-1	NA
TGTGCCAGCAGCTTCGGGCAGAATAGCAATCAGCCCCAGCATTTT	CASSFGQNSNQPQHF	NA	TRBV7-9	TRBJ1-5	NA
TGTGCCAGCAGCTTGAGGGGATCTGGGGCCAACGTCCTGACTTTC	CASSLRGSGANVLTF	NA	TRBV7-2	TRBJ2-6	NA
TGCAGCGCCGGAACTATGACAGGGTTAAACACTGAAGCTTTCTTT	CSAGTMTGLNTEAFF	few	TRBV29-1	TRBJ1-1	TRBD1
TGTGCCAGCACCGACAGGACAGATACGCAGTATTTT	CASTDRTDTQYF	NA	TRBV27	TRBJ2-3	NA
TGTGCCACCAGCAGAGACCCCGGGACAGGGTTTTGGTCTGGGGCCAACGTCCTGACTTTC	CATSRDPGTGFWSGANVLTF	NA	TRBV15	TRBJ2-6	TRBD1
TGTGCCAGCAGCGTAGCCTCGCTAGCGGGGGGGCAAGAGACCCAGTACTTC	CASSVASLAGGQETQYF	few	TRBV9	TRBJ2-5	TRBD2
TGTGCCAGCAGAGAAAGGACAGGGGGCAATTCACCCCTCCACTTT	CASRERTGGNSPLHF	NA	TRBV9	TRBJ1-6	TRBD1
TGTGCCAGCAGCTTAGGCAGGGACGGCTACACCTTC	CASSLGRDGYTF	many	TRBV11-2	TRBJ1-2	NA
TGTGCCAGCAGCCAAGATTTCGGGGAGGAGACCCAGTACTTC	CASSQDFGEETQYF	NA	TRBV4-2	TRBJ2-5	NA
TGTGCCTGGAGTGTCTCCCCAGAAGGCTACACCTTC	CAWSVSPEGYTF	once	TRBV30	TRBJ1-2	NA
TGCGCCAGCCAGCGACAGGGGGCGGCCGGGGCCAACGTCCTGACTTTC	CASQRQGAAGANVLTF	NA	TRBV5-1	TRBJ2-6	TRBD1
TGCGCCAGCAGCCAAGAATCGGCGAGGCCAGATACGCAGTATTTT	CASSQESARPDTQYF	NA	TRBV4-1	TRBJ2-3	NA
TGTGCCAGCAGTCTTGAACACTCGGAGTCCTACGAGCAGTACTTC	CASSLEHSESYEQYF	NA	TRBV6-1	TRBJ2-7	NA
TGTGCCAGCAGTACTCCTTCCCTTCCCTACGAGCAGTACTTC	CASSTPSLPYEQYF	NA	TRBV28	TRBJ2-7	NA
TGCAGCGTTGATGATTATGGCTACACCTTC	CSVDDYGYTF	few	TRBV29-1	TRBJ1-2	NA
TGTGCCAGCACCCAACCTGGGGTGATGCAGTATTTT	CASTQPGVMQYF	NA	TRBV2	TRBJ2-3	NA
TGCGCCAGCAGCCAAGACCGGTATCAGCCCCAGCATTTT	CASSQDRYQPQHF	NA	TRBV5-1	TRBJ1-5	NA
TGTGCCAGCAGCCGAGGGGGCTTAGGGATCGAAGCTTTCTTT	CASSRGGLGIEAFF	NA	TRBV6-5	TRBJ1-1	TRBD1
TGTGCCAGCAGCCTACGTCCAAACACCGGGGAGCTGTTTTTT	CASSLRPNTGELFF	many	TRBV7-3	TRBJ2-2	NA
TGTGCCAGCAGTCTGGGGACTAGCGTCGGACCGCAGTATTTT	CASSLGTSVGPQYF	NA	TRBV28	TRBJ2-3	TRBD2
TGTGCCAGCAGCTTCCCCACAGGGATCTACGAGCAGTACTTC	CASSFPTGIYEQYF	NA	TRBV5-6	TRBJ2-7	NA
TGTGCCAGCAGCTTTGACAGGGGAAGAAACGAAAAACTGTTTTTT	CASSFDRGRNEKLFF	NA	TRBV7-2	TRBJ1-4	TRBD1
TGCAGCGTTGAGGGACAGTTTTCCTATGGCTACACCTTC	CSVEGQFSYGYTF	NA	TRBV29-1	TRBJ1-2	TRBD1
TGCGCCAGCAGCCACTCGGGGCGGGGGACCACAGATACGCAGTATTTT	CASSHSGRGTTDTQYF	NA	TRBV4-1	TRBJ2-3	TRBD2
TGTGCCTGGAGTGCGGTGTCAGGGCAAAATCAGCCCCAGCATTTT	CAWSAVSGQNQPQHF	NA	TRBV30	TRBJ1-5	NA
TGTGCCAGTAGTACCTACGGGACAGGGAGTTCTGGGGCCAACGTCCTGACTTTC	CASSTYGTGSSGANVLTF	few	TRBV19	TRBJ2-6	TRBD1
TGTGCCTGGAGTGCGGGGGGGTATGGCTACACCTTC	CAWSAGGYGYTF	NA	TRBV30	TRBJ1-2	NA
TGTGCCACCAGCAGAGTAGGGAATGATGGCTACACCTTC	CATSRVGNDGYTF	NA	TRBV15	TRBJ1-2	NA